These 14 T cell receptor beta chains were all obtained from the same sample, sequenced in a study of T cell repertoires in cytomegalovirus infection. These receptors lack a known antigen. MiXCR, applied by TCRdb to the reads, yields one record per CDR3 protein. Found here are some 150,000 distinct CDR3 sequences, approximately 30% of them singletons; the top ten hold around half. Here the sequenced sample was CD8+ T cells from cultured PBMCs, taken from culture after CMV antigen stimulation. The receptors originated from a human donor in good health (CMV status not recorded). Some clones in this sample may be carry-over from other donors' samples.

This clonotype was found many times. The chain employs TRBV6-1 and TRBJ2-1, with TRBD2 identical over 11 bases. Germline CDR1 reads MNHNS; CDR2 reads SASEGT. The CDR3 is made up of 15 amino acids. J was trimmed by 5 bases and V by 4 bases; bases with no gene match: 4. CDR3 in amino acids: CASSVTSGGNNEQFF. The CDR3 region has the DNA TGTGCCAGCAGTGTAACTAGCGGGGGCAACAATGAGCAGTTCTTC.

This clonotype came up many times. This chain connects TRBV7-6 to TRBJ2-7; TRBD2 matches 11 bases. CDR1 is SGHVS and CDR2 is FNYEAQ in the germline V gene. Germline trimming cut 3 bases from V and 1 base from J; bases unmatched to any gene: 14. This CDR3 region has 19 residues. The CDR3 spells CASSFSGTSGPAGSYEQYF. The CDR3 DNA reads TGTGCCAGCAGCTTTTCTGGGACTAGCGGCCCTGCGGGGTCCTACGAGCAGTACTTC.

The sample holds many counts of this clonotype. This chain links TRBV7-9 with TRBJ2-3; D is undetermined. From germline, CDR1 is SEHNR and CDR2 FQNEAQ (reference sequence). The V end lost 6 bases, the J end lost 2 bases, and 3 bases lay between the germline ends. The CDR3 runs 11 residues. DNA for the CDR3: TGTGCCAGCAGACTCACAGATACGCAGTATTTT. Encoded protein: CASRLTDTQYF.

Many counts were recorded for this clonotype. The V and J genes are TRBV12-3 or TRBV12-4 and TRBJ2-7; 8 nucleotides line up with TRBD1. The CDR3 spans 14 residues. The V segment lost 1 base and the J segment 3 bases; nucleotides outside the gene matches: 2. This CDR3 is CASSLGDRGYEQYF. The CDR3 nucleotides are TGTGCCAGCAGTTTAGGTGACAGGGGCTACGAGCAGTACTTC.

This clonotype was picked up one time. The chain links TRBV12-3 or TRBV12-4 to TRBJ2-3; possible D gene TRBD2, 6 bases. V was trimmed by 7 bases and J by 2 bases, leaving 16 bases between them. CDR3 length: 15 residues. The DNA for the CDR3 is TGTGCCAGCACACTAGCTGGGGCCAACACAGATACGCAGTATTTT. Residues: CASTLAGANTDTQYF.

In the case of this clonotype: Its ends do not fully match the called genes, so a read error is possible. The V call is TRBV6-1, the J call TRBJ2-7, with 7 bases lining up with TRBD2. Germline V lookup: CDR1 MNHNS, CDR2 SASEGT. The length of the CDR3 is 13 residues. The chain's CDR3 is CASSDQPRDRGDF. The CDR3 DNA sequence: TGTGCCAGCAGTGACCAGCCCCGGGACCGGGGGGACTTC.

This clonotype was seen only once. The chain carries TRBV14 and TRBJ2-1; perhaps TRBD2 as D (7 bases). CDR1 and CDR2 (germline): SGHDN, FVKESK. CDR3 length: 16 residues. Trimming took off 0 bases at V and 8 bases at J, with 17 bases between the two ends. The CDR3 spells CASSQERGQTRDEQFF. The CDR3 DNA reads TGTGCCAGCAGCCAAGAGCGGGGGCAGACCAGGGATGAGCAGTTCTTC.

The chain uses TRBV12-3 or TRBV12-4 and TRBJ2-3; D unclear. The CDR3 runs 14 residues. Trimming took 3 bases from V and 2 from J, leaving 9 bases between them. CDR3 in amino acids: CASSFGRVTDTQYF. In DNA, the CDR3 is TGTGCCAGCAGTTTTGGGCGTGTCACAGATACGCAGTATTTT.

This clonotype was picked up a small number of times. J is TRBJ2-3 and V is TRBV5-4; 7 positions match TRBD2. This CDR3 contains 16 residues. The germline gives CDR1 SGHNT, CDR2 YYREEE (reference sequence). J gave up 1 base and V 4 bases, and 9 bases lay outside the gene matches. The chain's CDR3 is CASSNLFAGGTDTQYF. CDR3 coding DNA: TGTGCCAGCAGCAACCTCTTCGCGGGGGGCACAGATACGCAGTATTTT.

This clonotype has more than one count but fewer than ten. The rearrangement links TRBV7-9 to TRBJ1-4; no clear D. From germline, CDR1 is SEHNR and CDR2 FQNEAQ (reference sequence). This CDR3 is 16 amino acids long. Trimming pared 0 bases from V and 0 bases from J, leaving 8 bases between. CDR3 DNA sequence: TGTGCCAGCAGCTTAGCTCTCACAGCAACTAATGAAAAACTGTTTTTT. It encodes CASSLALTATNEKLFF.

A few counts support this clonotype. This rearrangement joins TRBV4-1 to TRBJ2-1, with 8 nucleotides matching TRBD1. V trimming: 0 bases; J trimming: 4 bases; junction bases outside the gene matches: 8. Germline CDR1 and CDR2: MGHRA and YSYEKL. The CDR3 runs 17 residues. CDR3 amino acids: CASSQEQGQVAYNEQFF. DNA for the CDR3: TGCGCCAGCAGCCAAGAACAGGGACAGGTGGCGTACAATGAGCAGTTCTTC.

This clonotype was detected a few times. The V call is TRBV6-1, the J call TRBJ2-3; 11 nucleotides agree with TRBD2. This CDR3 spans 14 amino acids. Germline CDR1 and CDR2: MNHNS and SASEGT. The ends lost 5 bases at V and 6 bases at J; junction bases unmatched: 4. CDR3 sequence (DNA): TGTGCCAGCAGTCTTAGCGGGGGGGCGGATACGCAGTATTTT. Translation gives CASSLSGGADTQYF.

This chain joins TRBV10-3 and TRBJ1-6; D not resolved. This CDR3 region has 16 residues. Trimming cost V 3 bases and J 7 bases, with 16 bases left between them. Looked up from germline, CDR1 is ENHRY and CDR2 is SYGVKD. Here the CDR3 reads CAISDASGLRNSPLHF. The CDR3 DNA is TGTGCCATCAGTGACGCATCGGGGTTGAGGAATTCACCCCTCCACTTT.

This chain uses TRBV2 with TRBJ1-4, with D possibly being TRBD1 (6 bases). The CDR3 runs 20 residues. Between the trimmed V and J ends, which lost 2 bases and 7 bases, there was a span of 29 bases. CDR1 and CDR2 (germline): SNHLY, FYNNEI. The CDR3 bases are TGTGCCAGCAGTGAATTATCTTTGGGCTCCGTCGGGGGGGCTGTTGAAAAACTGTTTTTT. This codes for CASSELSLGSVGGAVEKLFF.